Listed here are 24 T cell receptor beta chains from one sample, sequenced in a study of OX40 agonist ivuxolimab in advanced cancers. Library preparation was by the immunoSEQ multiplex PCR assay. Not all clones reach the TCRdb copy of this immuneACCESS table, which keeps in-frame sequences only. Checked studies attribute under half of the gap to unresolved V genes and leave the rest unexplained. The sample yields around 97,000 clones; 84% were counted once. The ten most abundant clones make up less than 5.5% of the sample. The material was CD4+ or CD8+ T cells sorted from blood, obtained in a trial of the OX40 agonist ivuxolimab. These receptors were obtained from an adult with an advanced solid tumor such as melanoma, head and neck, liver or kidney cancer.

V and J are TRBV4-1 and TRBJ2-5, with 10 positions matching TRBD1. The junction had 11 bases not matched to a gene; V was cut back by 0 bases and J by 7 bases. Germline CDR1 MGHRA, CDR2 YSYEKL. This CDR3 comprises 17 residues. The CDR3 reads CASSQDLGQGGSATQYF. As DNA, the CDR3 is TGCGCCAGCAGCCAAGACCTCGGACAGGGGGGTTCGGCGACCCAGTACTTC.

The gene calls are TRBV5-1 and TRBJ2-2; D not certain. This CDR3 has 14 residues. Germline V gene sequence: CDR1 SGHRS, CDR2 YFSETQ. Trimming pared 4 bases from V and 4 bases from J, leaving 11 bases between. The CDR3 DNA reads as TGCGCCAGCAGCCTCCGGGCCCTCACCGGGGAGCTGTTTTTT. It codes for CASSLRALTGELFF.

This rearrangement joins TRBV6-5 to TRBJ1-3; no definite D call. Trimming took off 4 bases at V and 0 bases at J, with 10 bases between the two ends. The germline gives CDR1 MNHEY, CDR2 SVGAGI. The CDR3 is 15 amino acids. The CDR3, as DNA: TGTGCCAGCAGTTTGGACGTCCGCTCTGGAAACACCATATATTTT. It is translated as CASSLDVRSGNTIYF.

The rearrangement links TRBV27 to TRBJ2-7; the D call may be TRBD1 or TRBD2 (5 bases each). The CDR3 contains 14 residues. In germline, CDR1 is MNHEY, CDR2 SMNVEV (reference sequence). V lost 2 bases and J 0 bases, leaving 8 bases between the germline ends. This chain's CDR3 is CASSLAGTSYEQYF. CDR3 nucleotides: TGTGCCAGCAGTTTAGCCGGGACCTCCTACGAGCAGTACTTC.

The chain has TRBV28 and TRBJ1-2; D is unresolved. V lost 5 bases, J lost 7 bases, and 20 bases lay in between. Germline V gene data show CDR1 as MDHEN and CDR2 as SYDVKM. The CDR3 covers 15 residues. DNA of the CDR3: TGTGCCAGCAGTGTACCTTATTGGGGTCCGTTTGGCTACACCTTC. Translation: CASSVPYWGPFGYTF.

V is TRBV4-3 and J is TRBJ1-4; tentatively, D is TRBD1 (5 bases). The V gene lost 4 bases and the J gene lost 0 bases, with 12 bases spanning the gap. The V gene's germline CDR1 is LGHNA and CDR2 YSLEER. The CDR3 contains 16 residues. The CDR3 nucleotides read TGCGCCAGCAGCCTGTCCGGGACTACAACTAATGAAAAACTGTTTTTT. Translation: CASSLSGTTTNEKLFF.

The chain couples TRBV27 to TRBJ2-7, with 9 bases that match TRBD1. The CDR3 loop spans 13 amino acids. The germline V gene encodes CDR1 MNHEY and CDR2 SMNVEV (reference sequence). Unmatched junction bases numbered 4, after V lost 4 bases and J lost 6 bases. CDR3: CASSSEDRGEQYF. CDR3 DNA sequence: TGTGCCAGCAGTTCCGAGGACAGGGGCGAGCAGTACTTC.

V and J are TRBV7-9 and TRBJ1-2; 8 nucleotides align to TRBD1. This CDR3 has 14 amino acids. The germline V gene has CDR1 SEHNR and CDR2 FQNEAQ (reference sequence). The V gene end was trimmed by 3 bases and the J gene end by 5 bases; junction bases not matched to a gene: 5. The CDR3 DNA follows: TGTGCCAGCAGCTTCGACAGGGGAAAGTATGGCTACACCTTC. It is translated as CASSFDRGKYGYTF. Looking up the rest from reference TRBV7-9 and TRBJ1-2 gives the full variable domain: DTGVSQNPRHKITKRGQNVTFRCDPISEHNRLYWYRQTLGQGPEFLTYFQNEAQLEKSRLLSDRFSAERPKGSFSTLEIQRTEQGDSAMYLCASSFDRGKYGYTFGSGTRLTVV.

The chain is built from TRBV5-1 and TRBJ2-7, with D uncertain. Germline V CDR1 and CDR2: SGHRS, YFSETQ. There are 12 residues in the CDR3. V lost 0 bases, J lost 3 bases, and 4 bases lay in between. The CDR3 DNA reads as TGCGCCAGCAGCTTGGAGGACTACGAGCAGTACTTC. Its translation: CASSLEDYEQYF.

The chain employs TRBV4-3 and TRBJ1-5; 7 nucleotides align to TRBD1. With 4 bases clipped from V and 3 bases from J, the junction kept 3 bases outside the gene matches. Per the germline V gene, CDR1 is LGHNA and CDR2 is YSLEER. The CDR3 length is 14 residues. The CDR3 DNA is TGCGCCAGCAGCCGAGACAGGGCCAATCAGCCCCAGCATTTT. Translating gives CASSRDRANQPQHF.

This clone was observed a single time. The V and J genes are TRBV2 and TRBJ1-1; 11 bases fit TRBD1. This CDR3 is built from 12 residues. The trim removed 6 bases at V and 11 bases at J, leaving 5 bases unmatched. Germline CDR1 SNHLY, CDR2 FYNNEI. The CDR3 region is CASRGQGAIAFF. The CDR3 DNA is TGTGCCAGCAGAGGACAGGGGGCGATCGCTTTCTTT.

The J gene is TRBJ2-7, the V gene TRBV12-5; D is unclear. This CDR3 is built from 15 residues. Germline CDR1 reads LGHNT; CDR2 reads FRNRAP. Trimming cost V 0 bases and J 3 bases, with 12 bases left between them. CDR3 nucleotide sequence: TGTGCTAGTGGTTTGGTACGGCCGGGTAGCTACGAGCAGTACTTC. Translated: CASGLVRPGSYEQYF.

The genes are TRBV9 and TRBJ1-2; 7 bases map to TRBD1. Per germline, CDR1 SGDLS and CDR2 YYNGEE. V lost 3 bases and J lost 9; bases outside the gene matches: 11. The length of the CDR3 is 14 residues. The CDR3 loop reads CASSGDSSYGSYTF. The CDR3, as DNA: TGTGCCAGCAGCGGGGACAGCTCCTATGGAAGCTACACCTTC.

This clone was found a few times. This chain links TRBV29-1 with TRBJ1-1; D call uncertain. Per the germline V gene, CDR1 is SQVTM and CDR2 is ANQGSEA. V was shortened by 1 base and J by 7 bases, with 7 bases between the two germline ends. The CDR3 consists of 11 residues. CDR3 amino acids: CSVEGPSEAFF. The CDR3 nucleotides read TGCAGCGTTGAAGGGCCCAGTGAAGCTTTCTTT. Full variable domain (remainder filled in from reference TRBV29-1 and TRBJ1-1): SAVISQKPSRDICQRGTSLTIQCQVDSQVTMMFWYRQQPGQSLTLIATANQGSEATYESGFVIDKFPISRPNLTFSTLTVSNMSPEDSSIYLCSVEGPSEAFFGQGTRLTVV.

The chain employs TRBV7-9 and TRBJ2-1; the match to TRBD2 covers 7 bases. Germline CDR1 is SEHNR and CDR2 is FQNEAQ (reference sequence). This CDR3 is built from 14 residues. With V trimmed by 0 bases and J by 8 bases, 4 bases remained unmatched. The CDR3 loop is CASSLARGGDEQFF. In DNA form, the CDR3 reads TGTGCCAGCAGCTTAGCGCGGGGAGGGGATGAGCAGTTCTTC.

A note on this clone: Other DNA sequences within the sample encode an identical CDR3. V usage is TRBV6-5 and J usage is TRBJ2-2; TRBD2 aligns across 12 bases. After removal of 6 bases from V and 5 bases from J, the junction contained 4 bases not matched to a gene. The CDR3 length is 15 residues. CDR1 and CDR2 (germline): MNHEY, SVGAGI. This CDR3 is CASSRTSGITGELFF. DNA of the CDR3: TGTGCCAGCAGCCGGACTAGCGGGATAACCGGGGAGCTGTTTTTT.

The V gene is TRBV7-2, the J gene TRBJ1-5; a weak D match, TRBD1 (6 bases). Germline assignment: CDR1 SGHTA and CDR2 FQGNSA. Trimming stripped 5 bases from V and 1 base from J, with 12 bases between. This CDR3 has 15 amino acids. The CDR3 protein is CASSLQGGSNQPQHF. Here the CDR3 DNA reads TGTGCCAGCAGCCTACAGGGCGGGAGCAATCAGCCCCAGCATTTT.

This clone is a singleton in its sample. The chain uses TRBV25-1 and TRBJ1-2; tentative D call: TRBD1 (6 bases). Trimming took 6 bases from V and 4 from J, leaving 15 bases between them. The germline gives CDR1 MGHDK, CDR2 SYGVNS. The CDR3 covers 14 residues. CDR3 protein: CASSRQAGGYGYTF. CDR3 sequence (DNA): TGTGCCAGCAGCCGACAGGCTGGGGGCTATGGCTACACCTTC.

The rearrangement uses TRBV7-2 and TRBJ2-7; TRBD1 is a possible D gene (6 bases). The CDR3 is 13 residues long. Germline V CDR1 and CDR2: SGHTA, FQGNSA. Trimming removed 4 bases from V and 1 base from J, with 8 bases in between. CDR3 in amino acids: CASSSGQSYEQYF. The CDR3 DNA reads as TGTGCCAGCAGCTCCGGACAGTCCTACGAGCAGTACTTC.

This clone was seen a single time. The V call is TRBV29-1, the J call TRBJ1-2; D possibly corresponds to TRBD1 (6 bases). V was clipped by 0 bases and J by 3 bases, with 11 bases between them. The germline V gene encodes CDR1 SQVTM and CDR2 ANQGSEA. This CDR3 comprises 14 residues. DNA of the CDR3: TGCAGCGTTGAAGAGGACAGATTTGACTATGGCTACACCTTC. Its protein is CSVEEDRFDYGYTF.

V gene TRBV7-9 combines with J gene TRBJ1-6; D is unclear. This CDR3 has 17 amino acids. V was clipped by 4 bases and J by 6 bases, with 19 bases between them. Germline assignment: CDR1 SEHNR and CDR2 FQNEAQ (reference sequence). Here the CDR3 DNA reads TGTGCCAGCAGCTCACCTCCACTCTGGCCGGGTAATTCACCCCTCCACTTT. Its translation is CASSSPPLWPGNSPLHF.

A single count supports this clone. The chain is built from TRBV19 and TRBJ2-3; D unresolved. This CDR3 comprises 12 residues. Germline V CDR1 and CDR2: LNHDA, SQIVND (reference sequence). Between the trimmed V and J ends, which lost 4 bases and 2 bases, there was a span of 4 bases. The CDR3 loop reads CASSRYTDTQYF. In nucleotides, the CDR3 is TGTGCCAGTAGTAGATACACAGATACGCAGTATTTT. Based on the CDR3 plus reference TRBV19 and TRBJ2-3, the full variable domain is DGGITQSPKYLFRKEGQNVTLSCEQNLNHDAMYWYRQDPGQGLRLIYYSQIVNDFQKGDIAEGYSVSREKKESFPLTVTSAQKNPTAFYLCASSRYTDTQYFGPGTRLTVL.

This chain uses TRBV15 with TRBJ2-7; D might be TRBD1 or TRBD2, each matching 5 bases. Trimming removed 0 bases from V and 0 bases from J, with 9 bases in between. The CDR3 is made up of 15 amino acids. In germline, CDR1 is LNHNV, CDR2 YYDKDF (reference sequence). In DNA, the CDR3 is TGTGCCACCAGCAGAGATTCAGGGAGCTCCTACGAGCAGTACTTC. It specifies CATSRDSGSSYEQYF.

The V and J genes are TRBV18 and TRBJ1-2, with D possibly being TRBD1 (5 bases). In germline, CDR1 is KGHSH, CDR2 LQKENI. This CDR3 has 14 amino acids. Trimming pared 0 bases from V and 8 bases from J, leaving 13 bases between. The CDR3 loop is CASSPPQAGKGYTF. The CDR3 DNA reads as TGTGCCAGCTCACCACCGCAGGCAGGGAAAGGCTACACCTTC.